The text below deals with one T cell receptor (beta chain). Trimming left V 0 bases short and J 4 bases short, with 22 bases between. There are 19 residues in the CDR3. Germline V gene data show CDR1 as SGHVS and CDR2 as FQNEAQ. This specimen belongs to a study of T cell responses to AZD1222 COVID-19 vaccine. Profiled with immunoSEQ multiplex PCR; TCRdb holds only in-frame clones, not every one. The data hold roughly 120,000 clones, with less than 90% observed a single time. The receptor's source is an adult in good health. The chain joins TRBV7-8 to TRBJ2-1; D is possibly TRBD1 (5 bases). The sample was peripheral blood, taken on day 0 of AZD1222 vaccination. Here the CDR3 reads CASSLALFGATLIYNEQFF. As DNA, the CDR3 is TGTGCCAGCAGCTTAGCGTTGTTTGGGGCTACGCTAATTTACAATGAGCAGTTCTTC.